Listed below are T cell receptor beta chains from one sample, sequenced in a study of blood T cells in healthy people across ages. TCRdb reanalysed the 5' RACE reads using MiXCR and keeps one entry per CDR3 protein. The repertoire holds roughly 800,000 distinct CDR3 sequences, 58% seen once, with about 20% in the top ten. Sequenced material: blood. The receptors stem from a man under 40 in good health. Each CDR3 is given with its conserved first and last residue. Fields, in order: clone size, V gene, CDR3 length, J gene, CDR3 protein. The size entry is marked missing in some rows and otherwise reads once, few, many or a size class.

-	TRBV20-1	13	TRBJ2-2	CSARGGVSGELFF
-	TRBV12-3/TRBV12-4	14	TRBJ2-3	CASSVLLKADTQYF
many	TRBV20-1	11	TRBJ2-1	CSARDSYEQFF
few	TRBV12-3/TRBV12-4	14	TRBJ2-3	CASNLGGDTDTQYF
-	TRBV6-5	12	TRBJ2-5	CASTSTGREQYF
once	TRBV5-5	17	TRBJ2-1	CASSLGIFGLAGNEQFF
-	TRBV7-3	12	TRBJ2-1	CASSQPIGEQFF
few	TRBV6-5	13	-	CASSPGQGPEQYF
-	TRBV11-2	17	TRBJ2-3	CASSSLAGGQTTDTQYF
many	TRBV25-1	14	TRBJ1-2	CASSRPQQDYGYTF
few	TRBV4-3	20	TRBJ2-5	CASSHAGPDKSNVADREQYF
-	TRBV20-1	17	TRBJ2-1	CSARIAGGPIYGNEQFF
-	TRBV25-1	12	TRBJ2-5	CASSDQSETQYF
-	TRBV2	10	TRBJ1-2	CASLLGGYTF
-	TRBV15	17	TRBJ2-1	CATSRDRLAGRGNEQFF
-	TRBV20-1	16	TRBJ2-7	CSVSRGRTGGSYEQYF